The source of this T cell receptor (beta chain) is a study of blood T cell repertoires in COVID-19. Germline CDR1 MNHEY, CDR2 SVGAGI. This CDR3 region has 15 residues. V dropped 6 bases and J dropped 6 bases, with 15 bases sitting between them. As originally analysed: Estimated nucleated cell counts came from reference gene primer amplification. The assay was immunoSEQ multiplex PCR, and TCRdb's table has in-frame clones only and misses some. That table gives V, J and clone size, and the DNA gave D and trimming. The sample yields some 180,000 clones, more than 80% seen once. The sequence was collected from a woman aged 40 to 49 with COVID-19, enrolled during active disease. Sequenced input: peripheral blood. V and J are TRBV6-5 and TRBJ1-6; D ambiguous. CDR3 amino acids: CASSAALGGNSPLHF. CDR3 DNA sequence: TGTGCCAGCAGCGCGGCGCTCGGCGGTAATTCACCCCTCCACTTT.